These 10 T cell receptor beta chains were sequenced from one sample in a study of Ad26.COV2.S vaccination and SARS-CoV-2 variants. Sample treatment: roughly 20 received Ad26.COV2.S at low or high dose, single or two shots; 5 received placebo; per-sample allocation not given. Vaccine and placebo recipients were sampled on day 63 after the first injection. The repertoire was sequenced with immunoSEQ multiplex PCR; TCRdb's copy has only in-frame clones and lacks some. Of 360,000 or so clones in the sample, around 90% are singletons; the top ten hold roughly 3.6%. The sample was peripheral blood, taken in a trial of Ad26.COV2.S vaccine versus placebo. Every receptor here comes from a person between 18 and 65 years old who received the Ad26.COV2.S COVID-19 vaccine or a placebo.

This rearrangement joins TRBV13 to TRBJ2-7, with 8 bases lining up with TRBD2. The CDR3 loop spans 15 amino acids. Germline CDR1 PRHDT, CDR2 FYEKMQ (reference sequence). Trimming took 5 bases from V and 4 from J; bases not matched to a gene: 10. The CDR3: CASSPLGGGKYEQYF. CDR3 nucleotide sequence: TGTGCCAGCAGCCCCCTGGGCGGGGGGAAATACGAGCAGTACTTC.

The chain employs TRBV5-4 and TRBJ2-2, with TRBD2 matching 14 bases. V was clipped by 3 bases and J by 4 bases; unmatched bases: 11. The germline V gene encodes CDR1 SGHNT and CDR2 YYREEE (reference sequence). This CDR3 is built from 19 residues. The CDR3 loop is CASSSPTSGGAPGTGELFF. CDR3 in DNA: TGTGCCAGCAGCTCCCCGACTAGCGGGGGGGCCCCGGGCACCGGGGAGCTGTTTTTT.

This clone was observed a single time. The V call is TRBV21-1, the J call TRBJ1-2; the table gives TRBD1 as D, unverified against the DNA. TRBV21-1 is a pseudogene. This CDR3 is 13 amino acids long. CDR3 sequence: CASNQTRGYGYTF. The CDR3 DNA reads TGTGCCAGCAACCAGACCAGGGGCTATGGCTACACCTTC.

V is TRBV11-1 and J is TRBJ1-5; 9 bases agree with TRBD1. Germline lookup yields CDR1 SGHAT and CDR2 FQDESV (reference sequence). Losses at the gene ends were 1 base for V and 9 bases for J; bases not matched to a gene: 7. The CDR3 sequence is 15 residues long. The CDR3 DNA is TGTGCCAGCAGCTTAGATTCGGGACAGGGCAGGCCCCAGCATTTT. Translation gives CASSLDSGQGRPQHF.

The rearrangement uses TRBV18 and TRBJ1-5; possible D gene TRBD1, 5 bases. Trimming stripped 3 bases from V and 8 bases from J, with 14 bases between. Looked up from germline, CDR1 is KGHSH and CDR2 is LQKENI. The CDR3 extends over 14 amino acids. The CDR3 sequence: CASSPSGAFEPQHF. Written as DNA, the CDR3 is TGTGCCAGCTCACCCTCCGGGGCGTTTGAGCCCCAGCATTTT.

The chain has TRBV12-3 or TRBV12-4 and TRBJ1-2; a weak D match, TRBD1 (5 bases). The CDR3 length is 13 residues. V gave up 2 bases and J gave up 6 bases, with 10 bases separating them. CDR3 DNA sequence: TGTGCCAGCAGTTTACCCCCAGGGAATGGCTACACCTTC. It yields the protein CASSLPPGNGYTF.

The rearrangement joins TRBV5-4 to TRBJ1-2, with D hard to call. Germline V CDR1 and CDR2: SGHNT, YYREEE (reference sequence). The CDR3 loop spans 13 amino acids. V was trimmed by 0 bases and J by 4 bases, leaving 7 bases between them. The chain's CDR3 is CASSLDGTYGYTF. CDR3 in DNA: TGTGCCAGCAGCTTGGACGGAACCTATGGCTACACCTTC.

This chain connects TRBV27 to TRBJ1-4, with TRBD1 as a possible D gene (6 bases). The CDR3 is 13 residues long. The V end lost 8 bases, the J end lost 13 bases, and 20 bases lay between the germline ends. CDR1 and CDR2 (germline): MNHEY, SMNVEV (reference sequence). CDR3 bases: TGTGCCAGCGCGGAACTAGGGGGTAAGGGACTGTTTTTT. The encoded protein is CASAELGGKGLFF.

The chain links TRBV7-2 to TRBJ1-6; TRBD1 matches at 9 bases. J was trimmed by 8 bases and V by 1 base; bases with no gene match: 3. CDR1 and CDR2 from the germline V gene are SGHTA and FQGNSA. This CDR3 has 15 residues. The CDR3 is CASSLGTGVYSPLHF. The CDR3 nucleotides are TGTGCCAGCAGCTTAGGGACAGGGGTGTATTCACCCCTCCACTTT.

This sequence joins TRBV2 and TRBJ1-1, with 7 bases matching TRBD1. V gave up 8 bases and J gave up 0 bases; unmatched junction bases: 3. The CDR3 consists of 13 residues. The germline V gene has CDR1 SNHLY and CDR2 FYNNEI. CDR3 sequence (DNA): TGTGCCAGCCGACAGGGCTTGAACACTGAAGCTTTCTTT. Amino acid sequence: CASRQGLNTEAFF.